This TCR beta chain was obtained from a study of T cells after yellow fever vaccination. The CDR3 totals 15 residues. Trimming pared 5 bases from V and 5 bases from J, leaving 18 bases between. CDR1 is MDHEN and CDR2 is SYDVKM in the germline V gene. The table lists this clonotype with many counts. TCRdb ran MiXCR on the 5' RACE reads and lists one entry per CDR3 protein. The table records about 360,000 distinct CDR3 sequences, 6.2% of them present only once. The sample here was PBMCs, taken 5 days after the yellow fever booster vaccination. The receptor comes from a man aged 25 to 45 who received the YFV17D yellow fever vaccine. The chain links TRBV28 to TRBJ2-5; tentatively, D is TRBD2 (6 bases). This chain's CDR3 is CASSDGPRRGETQYF. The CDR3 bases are TGTGCCAGCAGTGATGGGCCGAGGAGGGGTGAGACCCAGTACTTC.